A selection of T cell receptor beta chains follows, all from one sample in a study of T cells expressing NK-cell markers. Reanalyzing the 5' RACE reads, TCRdb keeps one entry per CDR3 protein, without DNA. Its table lists around 380,000 distinct CDR3 sequences. Sequencing was carried out using blood T cells: a sorted CD56 or NKG2C T cell subset, CD4+ or CD8+ T cells, or bulk PBMC T cells (not recorded which). The receptors were sampled from a woman aged 45 to 65 in good health. The CDR3 runs from the conserved cysteine through the conserved F or W.

j_call: TRBJ1-3; v_call: TRBV12-3/TRBV12-4; cdr3_aa: CASRAGRRAIYF
j_call: TRBJ2-1; v_call: TRBV4-1; cdr3_aa: CASSQEAAGVGQGNYNEQFF
j_call: TRBJ2-2; v_call: TRBV9; cdr3_aa: CASSAQGASGELFF
j_call: TRBJ2-2; v_call: TRBV6-5; cdr3_aa: CASSYSASQVTGELFF
j_call: TRBJ2-1; v_call: TRBV5-1; cdr3_aa: CASSLEGLAGYSYNEQFF
j_call: TRBJ2-7; v_call: TRBV7-9; cdr3_aa: CASTEFTGGPYEQYF
j_call: TRBJ2-1; v_call: TRBV7-9; cdr3_aa: CASSSDQEYNEQFF
j_call: TRBJ2-1; v_call: TRBV5-1; cdr3_aa: CASSLAALAANEQFF
j_call: TRBJ2-3; v_call: TRBV12-3/TRBV12-4; cdr3_aa: CASSSPGAPQDTQYF
j_call: TRBJ1-1; v_call: TRBV18; cdr3_aa: CASSPGGDAFF
j_call: TRBJ2-2; v_call: TRBV4-1; cdr3_aa: CASSQERGAANTGELFF
j_call: TRBJ2-5; v_call: TRBV20-1; cdr3_aa: CSARDLRNTQETQYF
j_call: TRBJ2-5; v_call: TRBV5-1; cdr3_aa: CASTLIAGDPRETQYF
j_call: TRBJ1-2; v_call: TRBV6-5; cdr3_aa: CASSYTGTYGYTF
j_call: TRBJ2-3; v_call: TRBV4-2; cdr3_aa: CASSQGRGIPDTQYF
j_call: TRBJ1-1; v_call: TRBV14; cdr3_aa: CASSQYRAGGMNTEAFF
j_call: TRBJ2-1; v_call: TRBV5-6; cdr3_aa: CASSAGGNSYNEQFF
j_call: TRBJ2-1; v_call: TRBV7-8; cdr3_aa: CASSLYRDRGNEQFF
j_call: TRBJ2-1; v_call: TRBV9; cdr3_aa: CASSKAGLGGNEQFF
j_call: TRBJ2-1; v_call: TRBV24-1; cdr3_aa: CATSDLGIRNEQFF